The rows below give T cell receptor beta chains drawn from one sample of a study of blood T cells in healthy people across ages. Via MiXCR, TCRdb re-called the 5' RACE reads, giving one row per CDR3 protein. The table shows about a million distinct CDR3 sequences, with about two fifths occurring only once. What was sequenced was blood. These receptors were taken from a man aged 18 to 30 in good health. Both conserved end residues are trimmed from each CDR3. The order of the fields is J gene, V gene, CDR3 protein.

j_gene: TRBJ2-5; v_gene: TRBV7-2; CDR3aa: ASRFRTGGTQETQY
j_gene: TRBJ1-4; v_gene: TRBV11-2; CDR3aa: ASSLGGRTATNEKLF
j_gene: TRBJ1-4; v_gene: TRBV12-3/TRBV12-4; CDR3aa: ASSFRGKAGRSKKLF
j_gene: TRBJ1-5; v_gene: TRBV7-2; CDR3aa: ASSPLGTGKNSNQPQH
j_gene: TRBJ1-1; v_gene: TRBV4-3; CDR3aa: ASSQAGTHTEAF
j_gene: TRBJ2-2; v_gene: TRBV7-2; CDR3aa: ASSLLQGAGELF
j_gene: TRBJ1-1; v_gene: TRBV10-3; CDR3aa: AISKEGENTEAF
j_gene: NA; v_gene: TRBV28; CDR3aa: ASSLCEQY
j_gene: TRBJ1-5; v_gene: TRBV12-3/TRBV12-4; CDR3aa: ASGSGGNSNQPQH
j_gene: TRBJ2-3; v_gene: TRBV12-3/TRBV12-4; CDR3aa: ASSLAGAGRRTDTQY